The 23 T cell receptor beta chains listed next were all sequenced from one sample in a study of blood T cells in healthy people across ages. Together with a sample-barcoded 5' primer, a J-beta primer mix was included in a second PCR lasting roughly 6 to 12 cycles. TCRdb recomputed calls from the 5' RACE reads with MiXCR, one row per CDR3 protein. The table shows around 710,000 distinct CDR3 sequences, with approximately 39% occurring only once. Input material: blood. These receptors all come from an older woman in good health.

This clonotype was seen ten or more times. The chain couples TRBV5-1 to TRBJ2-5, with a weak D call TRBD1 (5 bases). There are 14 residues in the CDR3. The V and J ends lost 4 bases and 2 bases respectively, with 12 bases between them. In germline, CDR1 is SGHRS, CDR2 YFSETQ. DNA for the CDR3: TGCGCCAGCAGCCCGGTACAGGTACAAGAGACCCAGTACTTC. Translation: CASSPVQVQETQYF. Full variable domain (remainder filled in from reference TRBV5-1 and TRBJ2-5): KAGVTQTPRYLIKTRGQQVTLSCSPISGHRSVSWYQQTPGQGLQFLFEYFSETQRNKGNFPGRFSGRQFSNSRSEMNVSTLELGDSALYLCASSPVQVQETQYFGPGTRLLVL.

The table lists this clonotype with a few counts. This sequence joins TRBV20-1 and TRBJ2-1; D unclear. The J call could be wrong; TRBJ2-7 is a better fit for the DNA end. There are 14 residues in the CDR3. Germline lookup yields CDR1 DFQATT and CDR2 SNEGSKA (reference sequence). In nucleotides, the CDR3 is TGCAGTGCTATTCCCCCCTACTTCTACAATGAGCAGTACTTC. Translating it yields CSAIPPYFYNEQYF.

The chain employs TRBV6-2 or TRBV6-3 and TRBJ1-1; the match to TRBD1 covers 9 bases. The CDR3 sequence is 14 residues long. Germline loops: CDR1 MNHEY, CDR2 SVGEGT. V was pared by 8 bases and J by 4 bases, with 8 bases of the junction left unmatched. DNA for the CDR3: TGTGCCAGCGCCATACAGGGGGCGGCCACTGAAGCTTTCTTT. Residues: CASAIQGAATEAFF.

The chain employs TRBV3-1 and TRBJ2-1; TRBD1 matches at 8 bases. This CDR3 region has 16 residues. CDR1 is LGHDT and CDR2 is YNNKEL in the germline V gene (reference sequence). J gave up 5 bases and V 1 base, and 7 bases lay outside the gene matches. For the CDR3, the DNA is TGTGCCAGCAGCCAAGGGAGGAGGACAGGGAACAATGAGCAGTTCTTC. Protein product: CASSQGRRTGNNEQFF.

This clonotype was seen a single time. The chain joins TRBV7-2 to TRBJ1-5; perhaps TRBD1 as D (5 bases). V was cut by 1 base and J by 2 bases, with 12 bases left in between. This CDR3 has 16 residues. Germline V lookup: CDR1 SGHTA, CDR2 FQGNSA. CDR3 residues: CASSLVAGLGNQPQHF. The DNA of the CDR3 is TGTGCCAGCAGCTTAGTTGCAGGGTTGGGCAATCAGCCCCAGCATTTT.

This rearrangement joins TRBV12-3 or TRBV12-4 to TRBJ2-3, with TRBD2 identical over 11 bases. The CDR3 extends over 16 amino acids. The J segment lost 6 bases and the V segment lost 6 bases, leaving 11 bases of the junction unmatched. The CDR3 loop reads CASREGSGGAYDTQYF. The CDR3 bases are TGTGCCAGCAGGGAGGGTAGCGGGGGGGCTTATGATACGCAGTATTTT.

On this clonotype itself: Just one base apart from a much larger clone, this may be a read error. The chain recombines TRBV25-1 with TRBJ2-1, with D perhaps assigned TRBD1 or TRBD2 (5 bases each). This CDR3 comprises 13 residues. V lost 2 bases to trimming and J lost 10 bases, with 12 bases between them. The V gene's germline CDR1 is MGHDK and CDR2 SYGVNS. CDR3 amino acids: CASSEEGPYEQFF. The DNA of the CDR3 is TGTGCCAGCAGTGAAGAGGGGCCCTACGAGCAGTTCTTC.

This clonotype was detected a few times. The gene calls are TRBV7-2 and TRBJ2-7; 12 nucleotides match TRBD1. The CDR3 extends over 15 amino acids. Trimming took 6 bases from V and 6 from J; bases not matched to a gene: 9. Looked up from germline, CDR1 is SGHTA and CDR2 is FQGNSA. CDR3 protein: CASRDTGTGGGEQYF. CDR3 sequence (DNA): TGTGCCAGCAGGGACACCGGGACAGGGGGCGGCGAGCAGTACTTC.

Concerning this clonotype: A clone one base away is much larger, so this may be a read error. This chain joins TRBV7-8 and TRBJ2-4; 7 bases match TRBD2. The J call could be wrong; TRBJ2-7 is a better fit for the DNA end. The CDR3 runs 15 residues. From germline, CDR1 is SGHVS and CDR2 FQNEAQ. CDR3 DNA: TGTGCCAGCAGCGCGCTAGCGGTGAACTCCTACGAGCAGTACTTC. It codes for CASSALAVNSYEQYF.

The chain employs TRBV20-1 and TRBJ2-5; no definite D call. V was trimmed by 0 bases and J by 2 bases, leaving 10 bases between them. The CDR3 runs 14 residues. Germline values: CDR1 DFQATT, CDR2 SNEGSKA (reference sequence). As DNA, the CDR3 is TGCAGTGCTAGAGACTTCGGATTACAAGAGACCCAGTACTTC. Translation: CSARDFGLQETQYF.

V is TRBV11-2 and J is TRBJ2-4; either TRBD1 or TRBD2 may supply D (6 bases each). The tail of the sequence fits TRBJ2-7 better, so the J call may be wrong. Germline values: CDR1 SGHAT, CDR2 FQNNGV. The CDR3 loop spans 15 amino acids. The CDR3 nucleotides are TGTGCCAGCAGCTTAGAACGGGGGCCGTCCTACGAGCAGTACTTC. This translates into CASSLERGPSYEQYF.

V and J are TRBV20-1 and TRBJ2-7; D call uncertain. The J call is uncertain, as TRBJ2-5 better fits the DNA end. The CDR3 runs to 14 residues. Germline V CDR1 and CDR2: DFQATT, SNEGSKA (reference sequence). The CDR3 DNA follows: TGCAGTGCTAGAGATAACGCCCGCGCCGAGACCCAGTACTTC. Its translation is CSARDNARAETQYF.

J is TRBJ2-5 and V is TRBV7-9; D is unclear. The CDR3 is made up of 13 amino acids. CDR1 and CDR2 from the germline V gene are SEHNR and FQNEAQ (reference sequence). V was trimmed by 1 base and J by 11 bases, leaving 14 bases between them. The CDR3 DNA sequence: TGTGCCAGCAGCTTAGAGCACGGCGATGAGCAGTACTTC. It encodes CASSLEHGDEQYF.

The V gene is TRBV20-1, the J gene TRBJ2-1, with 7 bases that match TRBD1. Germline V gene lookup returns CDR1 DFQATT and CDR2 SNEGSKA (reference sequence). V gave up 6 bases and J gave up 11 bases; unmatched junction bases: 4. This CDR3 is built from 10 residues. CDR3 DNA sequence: TGCAGTGCCGTGACAGGGAAGCAGTTCTTC. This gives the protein CSAVTGKQFF.

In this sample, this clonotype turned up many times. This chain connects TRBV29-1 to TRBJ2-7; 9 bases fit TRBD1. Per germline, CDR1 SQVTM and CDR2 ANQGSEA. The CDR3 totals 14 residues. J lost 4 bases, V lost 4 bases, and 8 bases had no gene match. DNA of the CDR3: TGCAGCGTTGCTGTAGGACAGGGGATGTACGAGCAGTACTTC. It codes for CSVAVGQGMYEQYF.

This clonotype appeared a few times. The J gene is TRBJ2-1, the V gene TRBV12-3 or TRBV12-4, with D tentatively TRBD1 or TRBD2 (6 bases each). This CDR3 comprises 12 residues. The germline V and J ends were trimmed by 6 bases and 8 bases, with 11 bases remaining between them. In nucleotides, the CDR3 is TGTGCCAGCAGAGGAGGGGGTCATGAGCAGTTCTTC. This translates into CASRGGGHEQFF.

The CDR3 DNA reads TGTGCCAGCAGTTTAGTCGGCCGGTTAGCGGGCGGGGGGAAAGATACGCAGTATTTT. Protein product: CASSLVGRLAGGGKDTQYF. The chain joins TRBV27 to TRBJ2-3; 8 bases fit TRBD2. Germline loops: CDR1 MNHEY, CDR2 SMNVEV (reference sequence). V lost 2 bases to trimming and J lost 5 bases; unmatched junction nucleotides: 18. The CDR3 runs to 19 residues.

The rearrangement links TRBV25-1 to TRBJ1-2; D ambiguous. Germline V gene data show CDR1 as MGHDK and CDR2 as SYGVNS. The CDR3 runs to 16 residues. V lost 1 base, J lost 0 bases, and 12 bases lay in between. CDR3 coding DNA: TGTGCCAGCAGTGAATTGGGAGGTACTCCTAACTATGGCTACACCTTC. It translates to CASSELGGTPNYGYTF.

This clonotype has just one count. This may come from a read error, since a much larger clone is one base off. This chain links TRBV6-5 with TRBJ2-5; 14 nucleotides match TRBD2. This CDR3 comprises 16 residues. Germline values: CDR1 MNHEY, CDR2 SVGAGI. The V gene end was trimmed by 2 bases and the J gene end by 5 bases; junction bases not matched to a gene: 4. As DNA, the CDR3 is TGTGCCAGCAGTTACAGGGGGACTAGCGGGAGCGAGACCCAGTACTTC. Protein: CASSYRGTSGSETQYF.

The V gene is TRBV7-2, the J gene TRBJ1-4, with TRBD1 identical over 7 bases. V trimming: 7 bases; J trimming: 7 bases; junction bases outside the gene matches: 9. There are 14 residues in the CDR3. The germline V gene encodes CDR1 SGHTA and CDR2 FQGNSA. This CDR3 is CASNRGGDGEKLFF. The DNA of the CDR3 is TGTGCCAGCAACAGAGGGGGCGATGGTGAAAAACTGTTTTTT.

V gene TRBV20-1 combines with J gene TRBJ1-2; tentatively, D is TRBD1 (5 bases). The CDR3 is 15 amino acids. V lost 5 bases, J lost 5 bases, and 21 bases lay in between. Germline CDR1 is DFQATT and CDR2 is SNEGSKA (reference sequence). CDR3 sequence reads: CSAEEPRGASYGYTF. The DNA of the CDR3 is TGCAGTGCTGAAGAGCCTCGGGGCGCCTCTTATGGCTACACCTTC.

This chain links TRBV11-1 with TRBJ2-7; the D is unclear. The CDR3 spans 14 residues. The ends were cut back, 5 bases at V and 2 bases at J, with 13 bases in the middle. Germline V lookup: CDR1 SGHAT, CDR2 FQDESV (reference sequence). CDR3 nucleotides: TGTGCCAGCAGCGCCAGGACCGAAGCCTACGAGCAGTACTTC. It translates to CASSARTEAYEQYF.

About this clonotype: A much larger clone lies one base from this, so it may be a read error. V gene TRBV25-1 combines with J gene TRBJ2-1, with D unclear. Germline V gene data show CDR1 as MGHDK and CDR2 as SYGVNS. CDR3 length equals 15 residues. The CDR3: CASSDLGRPYDEQFF. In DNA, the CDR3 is TGTGCCAGCAGTGACTTAGGACGGCCCTACGATGAGCAGTTCTTC.